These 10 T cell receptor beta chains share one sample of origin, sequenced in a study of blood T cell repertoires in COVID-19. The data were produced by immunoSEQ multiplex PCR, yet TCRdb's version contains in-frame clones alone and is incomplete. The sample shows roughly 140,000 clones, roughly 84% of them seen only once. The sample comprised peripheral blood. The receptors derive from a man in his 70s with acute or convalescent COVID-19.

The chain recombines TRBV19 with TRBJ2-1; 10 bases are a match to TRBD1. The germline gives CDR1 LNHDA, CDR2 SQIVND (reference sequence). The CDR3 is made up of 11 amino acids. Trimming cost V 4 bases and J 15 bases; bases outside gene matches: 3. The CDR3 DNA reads TGTGCCAGTAGTAGGGACAGGGGCAGGTTCTTC. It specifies CASSRDRGRFF.

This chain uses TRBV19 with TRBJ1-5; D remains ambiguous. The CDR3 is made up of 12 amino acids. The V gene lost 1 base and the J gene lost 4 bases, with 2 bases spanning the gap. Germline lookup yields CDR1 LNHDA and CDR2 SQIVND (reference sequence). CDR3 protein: CASSIANQPQHF. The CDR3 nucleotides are TGTGCCAGTAGTATAGCTAATCAGCCCCAGCATTTT. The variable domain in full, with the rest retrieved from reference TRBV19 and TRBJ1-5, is DGGITQSPKYLFRKEGQNVTLSCEQNLNHDAMYWYRQDPGQGLRLIYYSQIVNDFQKGDIAEGYSVSREKKESFPLTVTSAQKNPTAFYLCASSIANQPQHFGDGTRLSIL.

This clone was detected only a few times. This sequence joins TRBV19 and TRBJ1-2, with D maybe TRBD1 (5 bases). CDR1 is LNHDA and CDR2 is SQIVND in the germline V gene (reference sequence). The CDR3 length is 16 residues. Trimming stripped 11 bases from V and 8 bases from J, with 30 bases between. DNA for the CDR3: TGTGCCTGCAATTCACCCGGGACGGGCCCCGGAGGGGGCTACACCTTC. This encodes CACNSPGTGPGGGYTF.

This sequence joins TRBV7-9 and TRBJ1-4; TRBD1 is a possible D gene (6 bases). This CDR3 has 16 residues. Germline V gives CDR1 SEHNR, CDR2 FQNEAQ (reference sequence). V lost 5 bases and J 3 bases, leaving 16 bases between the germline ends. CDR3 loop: CASSLREGGANEKLFF. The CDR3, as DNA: TGTGCCAGCAGCCTACGGGAAGGGGGGGCTAATGAAAAACTGTTTTTT.

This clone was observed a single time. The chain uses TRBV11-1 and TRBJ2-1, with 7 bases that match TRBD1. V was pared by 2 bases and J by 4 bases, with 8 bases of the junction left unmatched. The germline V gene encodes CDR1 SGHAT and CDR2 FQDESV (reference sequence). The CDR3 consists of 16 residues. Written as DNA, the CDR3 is TGTGCCAGCAGCTTATTTCGGGGACAGCCTTACAATGAGCAGTTCTTC. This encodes CASSLFRGQPYNEQFF.

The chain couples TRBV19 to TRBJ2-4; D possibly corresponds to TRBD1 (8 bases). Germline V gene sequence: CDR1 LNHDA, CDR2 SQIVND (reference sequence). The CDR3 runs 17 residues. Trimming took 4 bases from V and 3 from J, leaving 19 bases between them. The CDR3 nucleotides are TGTGCCAGTAGTACGGGACTAAACAGGGGGGACAAAAACATTCAGTACTTC. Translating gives CASSTGLNRGDKNIQYF. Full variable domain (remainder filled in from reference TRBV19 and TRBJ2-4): DGGITQSPKYLFRKEGQNVTLSCEQNLNHDAMYWYRQDPGQGLRLIYYSQIVNDFQKGDIAEGYSVSREKKESFPLTVTSAQKNPTAFYLCASSTGLNRGDKNIQYFGAGTRLSVL.

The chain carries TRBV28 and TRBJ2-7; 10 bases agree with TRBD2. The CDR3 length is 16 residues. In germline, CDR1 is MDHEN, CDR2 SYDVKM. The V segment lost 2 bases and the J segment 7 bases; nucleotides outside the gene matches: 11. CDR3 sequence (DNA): TGTGCCAGCAGTTTAACCGTCGGAGCGGGAGGGGGAGAGCAGTACTTC. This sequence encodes CASSLTVGAGGGEQYF.

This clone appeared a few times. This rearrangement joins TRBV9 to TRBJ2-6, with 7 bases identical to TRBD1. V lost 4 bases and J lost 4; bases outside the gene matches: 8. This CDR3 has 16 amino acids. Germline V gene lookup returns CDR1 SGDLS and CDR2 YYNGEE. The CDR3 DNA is TGTGCCAGCAGCTTGCGAGGGACAGCCGGGGCCAACGTCCTGACTTTC. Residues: CASSLRGTAGANVLTF.

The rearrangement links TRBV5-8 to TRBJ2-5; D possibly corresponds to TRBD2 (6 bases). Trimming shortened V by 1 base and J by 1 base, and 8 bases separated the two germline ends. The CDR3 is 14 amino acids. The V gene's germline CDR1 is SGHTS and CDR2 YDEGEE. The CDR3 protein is CASSLREPQETQYF. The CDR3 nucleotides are TGTGCCAGCAGCTTGCGGGAGCCCCAAGAGACCCAGTACTTC.

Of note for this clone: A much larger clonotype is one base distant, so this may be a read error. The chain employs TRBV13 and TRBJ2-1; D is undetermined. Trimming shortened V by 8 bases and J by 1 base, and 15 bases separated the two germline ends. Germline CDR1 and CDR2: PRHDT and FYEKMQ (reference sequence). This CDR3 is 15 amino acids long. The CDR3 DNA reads TGTGCCAGCCTACTAACGGGTCAATCCTACAATGAGCAGTTCTTC. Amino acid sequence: CASLLTGQSYNEQFF.